This T cell receptor beta chain comes out of a study of T cell responses to AZD1222 COVID-19 vaccine. Study observations and caveats: Increases in Spike-specific TCR breadth and depth were seen after two AZD1222 doses. A reported finding is that nearly half of spike-specific TCRs target unmutated variant regions. It was only a handful of AZD1222 recipients who were seropositive at baseline. A mostly white British donor set with more females was recruited, and clonal diversity was possibly underestimated.

TCRdb's copy holds only in-frame clones and misses some; the assay was immunoSEQ multiplex PCR. Of about 120,000 clones detected, 70% to 90% appear once; the ten largest clones hold 3% to 4%. About this clone: Its matching antigen is unknown.

The CDR3 extends over 16 amino acids. The germline V gene has CDR1 SEHNR and CDR2 FQNEAQ (reference sequence). Trimming left V 6 bases short and J 2 bases short, with 17 bases between. V and J are TRBV7-9 and TRBJ2-1, with D tentatively TRBD2 (6 bases). Sequenced here: peripheral blood, sampled on day 0 of MenACWY control vaccination. The clonotype comes from an adult in good health. The CDR3: CASSTSGEPPYNEQFF. As DNA, the CDR3 is TGTGCCAGCAGTACCTCGGGGGAGCCCCCCTACAATGAGCAGTTCTTC.